This record concerns one TCR beta chain sequence. Antigen specificity is unknown. This entry comes from a study of vaccination and CD4 T cells after COVID-19. As for the study in general: Samples after vaccination came a median around 70 days past dose two, ranging 14 to 241.

Documented treatment: roughly 11-day PBMC culture with coronavirus spike peptide pools or control peptides (ViraFEST assay). Recorded positive PCR dates fall between March and December 2020, preceding US Alpha, Beta and Delta variants. V lost 1 base, J lost 0 bases, and 15 bases lay in between. Per the germline V gene, CDR1 is MGHRA and CDR2 is YSYEKL. This CDR3 comprises 17 residues. Cultured CD4+ T cells had their DNA profiled by the Oncomine TCR Beta short-read assay. Each CDR3 protein is one row after TCRdb ran MiXCR on the PCR reads. The sample comprises 15,000 to 20,000 distinct CDR3 sequences, 40% to 65% of which are singletons, and approximately 17% rests with the top ten.

This TCR was sampled from a human donor who had recovered from COVID-19. The chain combines TRBV4-1 with TRBJ1-1; D is ambiguous. Sequences were derived from CD4+ T cells from blood, cultured in vitro, sampled before SARS-CoV-2 vaccination. CDR3 DNA: TGCGCCAGCAGCCAAGGATCGTTCGACCGGATGAACACTGAAGCTTTCTTT. Translation: CASSQGSFDRMNTEAFF.